The 24 T cell receptor beta chains listed next were all sequenced from one sample in a study of OX40 agonist ivuxolimab in advanced cancers. The method was immunoSEQ multiplex PCR; TCRdb's version includes in-frame clones alone and lacks a portion of them. The sample holds roughly 42,000 clones, around 90% seen once. Sequenced here: CD4+ or CD8+ T cells sorted from blood, sampled in a trial of the OX40 agonist ivuxolimab. The receptors originated from an adult with an advanced solid tumor such as melanoma, head and neck, liver or kidney cancer.

J is TRBJ2-7 and V is TRBV5-1; tentative D call: TRBD1 (6 bases). This CDR3 contains 13 residues. The V and J ends lost 0 bases and 4 bases respectively, with 8 bases between them. CDR1 SGHRS and CDR2 YFSETQ come from the germline V gene. CDR3 sequence (DNA): TGCGCCAGCAGCTTGGACAGGGCATACGAGCAGTACTTC. Translated: CASSLDRAYEQYF.

This chain joins TRBV7-6 and TRBJ2-1, with TRBD1 matching over 7 bases. The CDR3 runs 17 residues. V was clipped by 5 bases and J by 10 bases; unmatched bases: 20. CDR1 is SGHVS, CDR2 FNYEAQ, per germline. CDR3 amino acids: CASSAGTAPFQQLEQFF. The CDR3 coding sequence is TGTGCCAGCAGCGCTGGGACAGCTCCTTTCCAGCAGTTGGAGCAGTTCTTC.

Concerning this clone itself: Other DNA sequences in the same sample also yield this CDR3. The gene calls are TRBV5-6 and TRBJ2-7, with D hard to call. CDR3 size: 11 residues. Trimming removed 3 bases at V and 3 bases at J, with 4 bases between. Germline V gene lookup returns CDR1 SGHDT and CDR2 YYEEEE. The DNA for the CDR3 is TGTGCCAGCAGCTCTGGCTACGAGCAGTACTTC. It translates to CASSSGYEQYF.

V usage is TRBV5-4 and J usage is TRBJ2-5; a possible D gene is TRBD1 (6 bases). The V end was cut by 4 bases, the J end by 3 bases, with 13 bases between. The CDR3 sequence is 14 residues long. The V gene's germline CDR1 is SGHNT and CDR2 YYREEE (reference sequence). DNA for the CDR3: TGTGCCAGCAGCCCACCAGGGGCCGAAGAGACCCAGTACTTC. Its translation: CASSPPGAEETQYF.

V is TRBV6-5 and J is TRBJ2-1; D remains unclear. The CDR3 runs 15 residues. With 3 bases removed from V and 0 bases from J, the gap between germline ends came to 9 bases. Germline V lookup: CDR1 MNHEY, CDR2 SVGAGI. The CDR3 DNA reads TGTGCCAGCAGTTATGGACCAAGCTCCTACAATGAGCAGTTCTTC. Translating gives CASSYGPSSYNEQFF.

The chain links TRBV27 to TRBJ1-6, with 7 bases fitting TRBD1. This CDR3 is built from 14 residues. V gave up 6 bases and J gave up 6 bases; unmatched junction bases: 5. From germline, CDR1 is MNHEY and CDR2 SMNVEV (reference sequence). This CDR3 is CASREDRVNSPLHF. DNA of the CDR3: TGTGCCAGCAGAGAAGACAGGGTTAATTCACCCCTCCACTTT.

The chain uses TRBV27 and TRBJ2-3, with D perhaps TRBD2 (6 bases). Trimming removed 5 bases at V and 2 bases at J, with 11 bases between. The CDR3 loop spans 14 amino acids. Germline V gives CDR1 MNHEY, CDR2 SMNVEV (reference sequence). The CDR3 DNA sequence: TGTGCCAGCAGTCCTAGCGCCTCCACAGATACGCAGTATTTT. Protein: CASSPSASTDTQYF.

The rearrangement joins TRBV4-2 to TRBJ1-1; D gene uncertain. The V and J ends lost 0 bases and 1 base respectively, with 9 bases between them. Per the germline V gene, CDR1 is LGHNA and CDR2 is YNFKEQ. This CDR3 contains 15 residues. The CDR3 DNA sequence: TGTGCCAGCAGCCAAGACTACGGCGGGAACACTGAAGCTTTCTTT. Amino acid sequence: CASSQDYGGNTEAFF.

This chain connects TRBV6-5 to TRBJ2-3; D not certain. The CDR3 covers 11 residues. Trimming left V 4 bases short and J 4 bases short, with 3 bases between. Germline CDR1 MNHEY, CDR2 SVGAGI. CDR3 protein: CASSSPDTQYF. The CDR3 nucleotides read TGTGCCAGCAGTTCACCAGATACGCAGTATTTT.

The count of this clone is one. This chain connects TRBV6-5 to TRBJ2-5, with D unclear. This CDR3 contains 13 residues. Germline V gives CDR1 MNHEY, CDR2 SVGAGI. With 2 bases removed from V and 3 bases from J, the gap between germline ends came to 7 bases. For the CDR3, the DNA is TGTGCCAGCAGTTACGGCGGAGAAGAGACCCAGTACTTC. Its protein product is CASSYGGEETQYF.

The V and J genes are TRBV5-4 and TRBJ2-2; tentatively, D is TRBD2 (5 bases). The CDR3 is made up of 18 amino acids. Between the trimmed V and J ends, which lost 2 bases and 4 bases, there was a span of 21 bases. In germline, CDR1 is SGHNT, CDR2 YYREEE (reference sequence). CDR3 residues: CASSFSLIPSGPTGELFF. The CDR3 nucleotides are TGTGCCAGCAGCTTTTCGCTGATCCCAAGCGGACCCACCGGGGAGCTGTTTTTT.

The chain uses TRBV28 and TRBJ2-7, with D possibly matching TRBD2 (6 bases). CDR1 is MDHEN, CDR2 SYDVKM, per germline. V was cut by 6 bases and J by 4 bases, with 16 bases left in between. This CDR3 is built from 14 residues. The CDR3 spells CASSQTSLGYEQYF. The CDR3 DNA follows: TGTGCCAGCAGCCAGACTAGTCTGGGGTACGAGCAGTACTTC.

The chain links TRBV11-2 to TRBJ2-3; D not resolved. V was trimmed by 0 bases and J by 2 bases, leaving 15 bases between them. This CDR3 has 17 amino acids. Germline loops: CDR1 SGHAT, CDR2 FQNNGV. CDR3 nucleotide sequence: TGTGCCAGCAGCTTAGAGGGTGTAAGGTTACTCACAGATACGCAGTATTTT. Translating it yields CASSLEGVRLLTDTQYF. Full variable domain (remainder filled in from reference TRBV11-2 and TRBJ2-3): EAGVAQSPRYKIIEKRQSVAFWCNPISGHATLYWYQQILGQGPKLLIQFQNNGVVDDSQLPKDRFSAERLKGVDSTLKIQPAKLEDSAVYLCASSLEGVRLLTDTQYFGPGTRLTVL.

The chain recombines TRBV19 with TRBJ1-1; 9 bases align to TRBD1. This CDR3 region has 14 residues. Germline V lookup: CDR1 LNHDA, CDR2 SQIVND (reference sequence). The ends lost 8 bases at V and 2 bases at J; junction bases unmatched: 6. The CDR3 protein is CASSWTGVNTEAFF. The CDR3 coding sequence is TGTGCCAGTTCTTGGACAGGGGTAAACACTGAAGCTTTCTTT.

The chain joins TRBV7-3 to TRBJ2-1; D might be TRBD1 (6 bases). Per the germline V gene, CDR1 is SGHTA and CDR2 is FQGTGA. V was shortened by 5 bases and J by 8 bases, with 22 bases between the two germline ends. The CDR3 is 16 residues long. This chain's CDR3 is CASSPSKDSAGDEQFF. CDR3 sequence (DNA): TGTGCCAGCAGCCCCTCCAAGGACAGCGCTGGGGATGAGCAGTTCTTC.

The chain has TRBV10-3 and TRBJ2-7; possibly TRBD2 for D (5 bases). The CDR3 runs to 13 residues. Trimming shortened V by 1 base and J by 6 bases, and 10 bases separated the two germline ends. CDR1 ENHRY and CDR2 SYGVKD come from the germline V gene. CDR3 coding DNA: TGTGCCATCAGTGAGTTGGAGGCTCGCGAGCAGTACTTC. This gives the protein CAISELEAREQYF.

The sample holds one count of this clone. The J gene is TRBJ1-4, the V gene TRBV5-8; 7 positions match TRBD1. The CDR3 consists of 15 residues. After removal of 1 base from V and 5 bases from J, the junction contained 5 bases not matched to a gene. The V gene's germline CDR1 is SGHTS and CDR2 YDEGEE. The CDR3 protein is CASSLWTGMNEKLFF. The CDR3, as DNA: TGTGCCAGCAGCTTGTGGACAGGAATGAATGAAAAACTGTTTTTT.

The V and J genes are TRBV28 and TRBJ2-3; the match to TRBD2 covers 7 bases. There are 14 residues in the CDR3. V shed 8 bases and J 6 bases; nucleotides not matched to a gene: 11. Germline-derived CDR1 and CDR2 are MDHEN and SYDVKM. CDR3 loop: CASSGLDSKDTQYF. CDR3 nucleotide sequence: TGTGCCAGCTCTGGACTAGATTCAAAGGATACGCAGTATTTT. Variable domain in full (rest from reference TRBV28 and TRBJ2-3): DVKVTQSSRYLVKRTGEKVFLECVQDMDHENMFWYRQDPGLGLRLIYFSYDVKMKEKGDIPEGYSVSREKKERFSLILESASTNQTSMYLCASSGLDSKDTQYFGPGTRLTVL.

This chain joins TRBV10-3 and TRBJ1-4; TRBD1 agrees at 8 bases. The CDR3 consists of 12 residues. V lost 10 bases and J lost 6; bases outside the gene matches: 4. Germline V lookup: CDR1 ENHRY, CDR2 SYGVKD. DNA of the CDR3: TGTGCCACCGACAGGGGAGATGAAAAACTGTTTTTT. Its translation is CATDRGDEKLFF.

The DNA of the CDR3 is TGTGCCAGCAGCCCGCGCAATAGCAATCAGCCCCAGCATTTT. It yields the protein CASSPRNSNQPQHF. The chain combines TRBV28 with TRBJ1-5, with no clear D. The V gene's germline CDR1 is MDHEN and CDR2 SYDVKM. The CDR3 has 14 amino acids. V lost 6 bases and J 0 bases, leaving 9 bases between the germline ends.

This clone was observed a few times. The CDR3 nucleotides read TGTGCCAGCAGTTACTCGCCTAGCGGGACCTACGAGCAGTACTTC. This sequence encodes CASSYSPSGTYEQYF. The genes are TRBV6-6 and TRBJ2-7; 9 bases align to TRBD2. J was trimmed by 2 bases and V by 0 bases; bases with no gene match: 2. The germline V gene has CDR1 MNHNY and CDR2 SVGAGI (reference sequence). The CDR3 covers 15 residues.

The rearrangement links TRBV5-6 to TRBJ2-7; TRBD1 is a possible D gene (5 bases). Germline CDR1 and CDR2: SGHDT and YYEEEE. The CDR3 covers 14 residues. V lost 0 bases to trimming and J lost 2 bases, with 9 bases between them. In DNA, the CDR3 is TGTGCCAGCAGCTTGGAAGGGGCCCCCTACGAGCAGTACTTC. Translated, it gives CASSLEGAPYEQYF.

The J gene is TRBJ2-3, the V gene TRBV4-2; D is unclear. Trimming took 0 bases from V and 1 from J, leaving 14 bases between them. Germline V gene data show CDR1 as LGHNA and CDR2 as YNFKEQ. The CDR3 loop spans 17 amino acids. The CDR3 protein is CASSQENPTVGTDTQYF. The DNA of the CDR3 is TGTGCCAGCAGCCAAGAGAACCCTACAGTGGGCACAGATACGCAGTATTTT.

This clone was counted once. The CDR3 is CASSASGTGSYEQYF. CDR3 DNA: TGTGCCAGTAGTGCGTCCGGGACAGGATCCTACGAGCAGTACTTC. This chain uses TRBV19 with TRBJ2-7; 8 nucleotides align to TRBD1. The ends lost 5 bases at V and 1 base at J; junction bases unmatched: 7. The length of the CDR3 is 15 residues. Germline CDR1 reads LNHDA; CDR2 reads SQIVND (reference sequence). Full variable domain (remainder filled in from reference TRBV19 and TRBJ2-7): DGGITQSPKYLFRKEGQNVTLSCEQNLNHDAMYWYRQDPGQGLRLIYYSQIVNDFQKGDIAEGYSVSREKKESFPLTVTSAQKNPTAFYLCASSASGTGSYEQYFGPGTRLTVT.